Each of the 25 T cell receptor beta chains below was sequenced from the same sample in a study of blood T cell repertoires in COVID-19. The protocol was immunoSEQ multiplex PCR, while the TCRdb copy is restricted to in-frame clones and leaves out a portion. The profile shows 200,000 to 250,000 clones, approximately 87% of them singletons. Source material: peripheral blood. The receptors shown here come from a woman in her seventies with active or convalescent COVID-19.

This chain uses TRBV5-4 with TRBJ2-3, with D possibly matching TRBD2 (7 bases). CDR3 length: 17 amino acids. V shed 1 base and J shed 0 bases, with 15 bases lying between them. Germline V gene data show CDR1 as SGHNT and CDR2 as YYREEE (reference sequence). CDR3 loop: CASSLFGGGPSTDTQYF. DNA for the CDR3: TGTGCCAGCAGCTTGTTTGGGGGGGGCCCTAGCACAGATACGCAGTATTTT. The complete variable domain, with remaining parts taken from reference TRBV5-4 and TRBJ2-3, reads ETGVTQSPTHLIKTRGQQVTLRCSSQSGHNTVSWYQQALGQGPQFIFQYYREEENGRGNFPPRFSGLQFPNYSSELNVNALELDDSALYLCASSLFGGGPSTDTQYFGPGTRLTVL.

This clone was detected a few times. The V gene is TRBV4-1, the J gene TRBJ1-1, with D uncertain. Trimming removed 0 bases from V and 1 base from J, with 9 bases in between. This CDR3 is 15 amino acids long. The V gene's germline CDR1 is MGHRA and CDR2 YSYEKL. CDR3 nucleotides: TGCGCCAGCAGCCAAGATTTACAGCCGAACACTGAAGCTTTCTTT. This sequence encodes CASSQDLQPNTEAFF.

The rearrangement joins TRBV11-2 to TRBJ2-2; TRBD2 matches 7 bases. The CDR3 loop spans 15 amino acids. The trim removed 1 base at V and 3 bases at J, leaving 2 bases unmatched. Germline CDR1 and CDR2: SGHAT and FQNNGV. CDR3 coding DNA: TGTGCCAGCAGCTTAGTGGGGGGGTACACCGGGGAGCTGTTTTTT. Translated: CASSLVGGYTGELFF.

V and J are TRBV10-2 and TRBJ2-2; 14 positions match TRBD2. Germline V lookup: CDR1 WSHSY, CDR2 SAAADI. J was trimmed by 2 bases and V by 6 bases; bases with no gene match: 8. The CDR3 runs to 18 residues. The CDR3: CASRFPGLAGVNTGELFF. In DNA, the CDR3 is TGCGCCAGCAGGTTTCCGGGACTAGCGGGGGTCAACACCGGGGAGCTGTTTTTT.

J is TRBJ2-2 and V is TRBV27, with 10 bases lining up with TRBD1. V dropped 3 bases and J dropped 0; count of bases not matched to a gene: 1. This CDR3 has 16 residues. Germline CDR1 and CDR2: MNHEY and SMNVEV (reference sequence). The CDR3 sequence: CASSFGTGANTGELFF. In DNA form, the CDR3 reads TGTGCCAGCAGTTTCGGGACAGGGGCGAACACCGGGGAGCTGTTTTTT.

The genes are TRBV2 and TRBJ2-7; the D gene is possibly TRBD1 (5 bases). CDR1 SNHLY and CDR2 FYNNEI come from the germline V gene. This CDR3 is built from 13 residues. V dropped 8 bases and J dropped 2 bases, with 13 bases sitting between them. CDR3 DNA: TGTGCCAGCCGGTGGACAACCGCCTACGAGCAGTACTTC. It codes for CASRWTTAYEQYF. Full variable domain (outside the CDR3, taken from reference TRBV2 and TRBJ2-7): EPEVTQTPSHQVTQMGQEVILRCVPISNHLYFYWYRQILGQKVEFLVSFYNNEISEKSEIFDDQFSVERPDGSNFTLKIRSTKLEDSAMYFCASRWTTAYEQYFGPGTRLTVT.

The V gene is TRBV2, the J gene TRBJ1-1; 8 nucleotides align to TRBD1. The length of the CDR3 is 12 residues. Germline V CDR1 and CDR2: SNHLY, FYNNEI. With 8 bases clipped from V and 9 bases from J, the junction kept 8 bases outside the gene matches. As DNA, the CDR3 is TGTGCCAGCCGACAGGGGTTCCTTAAAGCTTTCTTT. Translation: CASRQGFLKAFF.

The CDR3 coding sequence is TGTGCCAGTAGTGACCGCGGGGGAGAGACCCAGTACTTC. It encodes CASSDRGGETQYF. The chain recombines TRBV19 with TRBJ2-5; 7 bases align to TRBD2. Unmatched junction bases numbered 4, after V lost 5 bases and J lost 4 bases. Germline loops: CDR1 LNHDA, CDR2 SQIVND (reference sequence). This CDR3 has 13 amino acids.

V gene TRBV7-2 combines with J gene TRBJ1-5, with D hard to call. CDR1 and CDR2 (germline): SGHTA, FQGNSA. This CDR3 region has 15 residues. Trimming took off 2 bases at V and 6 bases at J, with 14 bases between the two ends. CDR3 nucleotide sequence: TGTGCCAGCAGCTTAATTTGGGGAGGCGGTCAGCCCCAGCATTTT. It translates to CASSLIWGGGQPQHF. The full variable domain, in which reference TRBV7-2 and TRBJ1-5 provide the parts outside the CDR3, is GAGVSQSPSNKVTEKGKDVELRCDPISGHTALYWYRQSLGQGLEFLIYFQGNSAPDKSGLPSDRFSAERTGGSVSTLTIQRTQQEDSAVYLCASSLIWGGGQPQHFGDGTRLSIL.

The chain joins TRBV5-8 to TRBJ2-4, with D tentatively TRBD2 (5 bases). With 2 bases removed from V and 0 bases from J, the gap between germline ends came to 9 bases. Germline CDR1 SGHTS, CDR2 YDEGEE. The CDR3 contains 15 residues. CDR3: CASSFHRGAKNIQYF. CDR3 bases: TGTGCCAGCAGCTTCCACCGGGGAGCCAAAAACATTCAGTACTTC.

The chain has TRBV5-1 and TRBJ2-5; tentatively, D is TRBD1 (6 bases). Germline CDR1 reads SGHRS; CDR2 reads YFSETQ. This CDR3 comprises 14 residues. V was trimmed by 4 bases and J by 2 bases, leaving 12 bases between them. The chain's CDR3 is CASSRWTAQETQYF. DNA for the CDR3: TGCGCCAGCAGCCGGTGGACAGCACAAGAGACCCAGTACTTC. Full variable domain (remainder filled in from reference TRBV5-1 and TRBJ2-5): KAGVTQTPRYLIKTRGQQVTLSCSPISGHRSVSWYQQTPGQGLQFLFEYFSETQRNKGNFPGRFSGRQFSNSRSEMNVSTLELGDSALYLCASSRWTAQETQYFGPGTRLLVL.

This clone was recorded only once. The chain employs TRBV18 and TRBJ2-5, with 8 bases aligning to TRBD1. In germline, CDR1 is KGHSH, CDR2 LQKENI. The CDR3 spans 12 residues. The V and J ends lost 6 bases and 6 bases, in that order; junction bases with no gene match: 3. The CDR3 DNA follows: TGTGCCAGCTCCGGACAGGGACAGACCCAGTACTTC. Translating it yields CASSGQGQTQYF. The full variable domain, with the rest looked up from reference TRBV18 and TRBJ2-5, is NAGVMQNPRHLVRRRGQEARLRCSPMKGHSHVYWYRQLPEEGLKFMVYLQKENIIDESGMPKERFSAEFPKEGPSILRIQQVVRGDSAAYFCASSGQGQTQYFGPGTRLLVL.

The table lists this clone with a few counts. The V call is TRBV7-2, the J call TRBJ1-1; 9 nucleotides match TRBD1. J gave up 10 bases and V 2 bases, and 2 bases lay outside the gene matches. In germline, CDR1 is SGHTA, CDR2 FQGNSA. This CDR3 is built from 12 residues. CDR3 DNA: TGTGCCAGCAGCTTAACAGGGGGCTCAGCTTTCTTT. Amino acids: CASSLTGGSAFF.

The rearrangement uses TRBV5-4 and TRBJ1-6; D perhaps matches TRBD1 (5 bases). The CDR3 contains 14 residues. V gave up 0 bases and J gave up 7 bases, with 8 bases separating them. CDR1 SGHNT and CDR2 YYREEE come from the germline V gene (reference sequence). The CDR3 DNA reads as TGTGCCAGCAGCTTGGGGCAGGGAAATTCACCCCTCCACTTT. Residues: CASSLGQGNSPLHF.

CDR3 region: CASSRPGTGFDNSPLHF. The CDR3 DNA is TGTGCCAGCAGCCGTCCCGGGACAGGGTTCGATAATTCACCCCTCCACTTT. The chain recombines TRBV27 with TRBJ1-6, with 9 bases that match TRBD1. CDR3 length equals 17 residues. V lost 6 bases and J lost 5; bases outside the gene matches: 11. CDR1 is MNHEY, CDR2 SMNVEV, per germline (reference sequence).

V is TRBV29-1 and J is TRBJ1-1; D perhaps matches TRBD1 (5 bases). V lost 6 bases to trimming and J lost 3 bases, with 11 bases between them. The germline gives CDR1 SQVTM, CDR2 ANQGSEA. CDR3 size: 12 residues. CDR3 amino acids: CSVQDGDTEAFF. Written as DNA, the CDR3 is TGCAGCGTACAGGACGGTGACACTGAAGCTTTCTTT.

CDR3 sequence (DNA): TGTGCCAGCAGAGGTTGGGGGAGGGCCGATGAGCAGTTCTTC. Its protein is CASRGWGRADEQFF. The chain joins TRBV27 to TRBJ2-1; 7 nucleotides align to TRBD2. With 6 bases clipped from V and 8 bases from J, the junction kept 10 bases outside the gene matches. This CDR3 is built from 14 residues. Germline V gene data show CDR1 as MNHEY and CDR2 as SMNVEV (reference sequence).

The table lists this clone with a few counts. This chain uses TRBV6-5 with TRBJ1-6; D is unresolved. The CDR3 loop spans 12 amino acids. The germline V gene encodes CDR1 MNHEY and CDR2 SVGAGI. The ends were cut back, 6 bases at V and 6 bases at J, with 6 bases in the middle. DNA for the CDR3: TGTGCCAGCAGCGTTTCTAATTCACCCCTCCACTTT. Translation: CASSVSNSPLHF.

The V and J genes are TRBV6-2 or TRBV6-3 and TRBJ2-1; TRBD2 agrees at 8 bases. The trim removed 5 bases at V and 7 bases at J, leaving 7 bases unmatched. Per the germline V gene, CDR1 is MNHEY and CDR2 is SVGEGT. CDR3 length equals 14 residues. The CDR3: CASSILADVNEQFF. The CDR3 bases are TGTGCCAGCAGTATACTAGCGGACGTTAATGAGCAGTTCTTC.

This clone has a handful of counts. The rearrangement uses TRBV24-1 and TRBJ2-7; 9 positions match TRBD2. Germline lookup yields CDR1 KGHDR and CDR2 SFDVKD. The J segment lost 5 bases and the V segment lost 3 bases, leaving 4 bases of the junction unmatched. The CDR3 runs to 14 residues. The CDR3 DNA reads TGTGCCACCAGTGATCCGGGACTAGCAGACGAGCAGTACTTC. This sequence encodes CATSDPGLADEQYF.

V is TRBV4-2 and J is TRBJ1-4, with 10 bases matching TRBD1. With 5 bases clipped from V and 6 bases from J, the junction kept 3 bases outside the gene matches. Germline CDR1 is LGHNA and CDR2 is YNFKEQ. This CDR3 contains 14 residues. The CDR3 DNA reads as TGTGCCAGCAGCACCGGGACAGGGGATGAAAAACTGTTTTTT. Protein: CASSTGTGDEKLFF.

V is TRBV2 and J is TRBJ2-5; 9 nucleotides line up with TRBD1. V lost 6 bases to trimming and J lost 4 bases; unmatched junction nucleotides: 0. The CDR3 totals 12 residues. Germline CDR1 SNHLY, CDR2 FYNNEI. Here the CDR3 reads CASRDRGETQYF. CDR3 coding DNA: TGTGCCAGCAGGGACAGGGGAGAGACCCAGTACTTC.

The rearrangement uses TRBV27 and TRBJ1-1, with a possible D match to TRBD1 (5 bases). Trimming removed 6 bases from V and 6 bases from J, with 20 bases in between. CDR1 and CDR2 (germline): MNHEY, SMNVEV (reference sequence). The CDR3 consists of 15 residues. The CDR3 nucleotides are TGTGCCAGCAGACCCCGTACCGGGGGTTCCCCTGAAGCTTTCTTT. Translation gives CASRPRTGGSPEAFF.

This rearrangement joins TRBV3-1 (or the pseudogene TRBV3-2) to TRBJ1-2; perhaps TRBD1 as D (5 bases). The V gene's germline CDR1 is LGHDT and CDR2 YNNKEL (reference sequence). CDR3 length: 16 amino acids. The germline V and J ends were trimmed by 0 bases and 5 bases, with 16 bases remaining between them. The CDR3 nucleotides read TGTGCCAGCAGCCAAGACGTTCAGGGAGGATGGTATGGCTACACCTTC. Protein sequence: CASSQDVQGGWYGYTF.

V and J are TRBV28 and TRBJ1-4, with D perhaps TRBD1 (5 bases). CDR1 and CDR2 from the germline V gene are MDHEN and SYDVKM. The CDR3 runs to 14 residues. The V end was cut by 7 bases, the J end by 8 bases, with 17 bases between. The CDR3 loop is CASTQGGDMEKLFF. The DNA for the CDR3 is TGTGCCAGCACCCAGGGAGGGGATATGGAAAAACTGTTTTTT.